This TCR beta chain is from a study of T-cell memory formation after mild COVID-19. Study-wide findings and caveats: SARS-CoV-2 specificity was not confirmed for second-wave clones peaking on day 37.

Barcoded TCR alpha and TCR beta cDNA libraries with UMIs came from 5'RACE using constant-segment primers. TCRdb analysed the 5' RACE reads with MiXCR anew, one entry per CDR3 protein. Altogether 150,000 to 200,000 distinct CDR3 sequences are present, more than 9% being singletons, with the ten largest covering more than 3.5%. Comments on this clonotype: The target antigen is unknown.

The receptor was derived from a man aged 18 to 30 who had mild COVID-19 (a few samples of this study predate the infection). Cell type and time point are not known. The sample consisted of PBMCs or a T cell subset sorted from them (not recorded which).

The CDR3 region is CASSQGGEGVGEQFF. CDR3 nucleotide sequence: TGCGCCAGCAGCCAGGGCGGGGAGGGGGTTGGGGAGCAGTTCTTC. The chain links TRBV4-3 to TRBJ2-1; D is perhaps TRBD2 (7 bases). Germline V gene data show CDR1 as LGHNA and CDR2 as YSLEER. This CDR3 has 15 residues. Trimming removed 3 bases from V and 10 bases from J, with 19 bases in between.